This T cell receptor beta chain was documented in a study of cytomegalovirus exposure and HLA in healthy donors. The study, taken as a whole, reports: A later analysis linked a missense DCLRE1C variant to TCR beta V- and J-gene trimming.

It was with 60 Vbeta and 13 Jbeta primers that the PCR ran. Data came from immunoSEQ multiplex PCR; TCRdb stores just in-frame clones and leaves some out. The sample holds roughly 120,000 clones, 65% to 85% seen once. As concerns this clone: Its antigen remains unknown.

The CDR3 contains 19 residues. Germline V gene lookup returns CDR1 GTSNPN and CDR2 SVGIG (reference sequence). V was clipped by 4 bases and J by 4 bases; unmatched bases: 16. These donors counted as nominally healthy when sampled, but unrecorded immune exposures were likely. The receptor was derived from a man aged 50 to 59 in good health and CMV-seronegative. The V gene is TRBV30, the J gene TRBJ2-7; 16 bases are a match to TRBD2. The sequenced sample consisted of PBMCs. Here the CDR3 DNA reads TGTGCCTGGACCTTGAAACCGGGACTAGCGGGAGGGCCGACATACGAGCAGTACTTC. Translation gives CAWTLKPGLAGGPTYEQYF.